The entry below describes one T cell receptor beta chain. As processed by the authors: Estimated nucleated cell counts came from reference gene primer amplification. Assay: immunoSEQ multiplex PCR; the TCRdb copy retains only in-frame clones and omits some. D and trimming come from the DNA, and the V and J calls and clone size come from that table. The sample lists 270,000 or so clones, about 85% occurring once. Enrollees, about 18 to 89 years old, lived in approximately 24 US areas. Trimming removed 5 bases from V and 7 bases from J, with 12 bases in between. This CDR3 spans 13 amino acids. Looked up from germline, CDR1 is SGHNT and CDR2 is YENEEA. These data come from a study of blood T cell repertoires in COVID-19. About the study: T cells, B-cell-depleted T cells, or PBMCs supplied cDNA or gDNA.

The source material was PBMCs or T cells enriched from blood (not recorded which). The receptor's source is a woman aged 45-65 years who had been exposed to COVID-19. This chain links TRBV11-3 with TRBJ1-3; no definite D call. CDR3 in DNA: TGTGCCAGCAGCCTTTACCCCGGGAACACCATATATTTT. Protein sequence: CASSLYPGNTIYF.